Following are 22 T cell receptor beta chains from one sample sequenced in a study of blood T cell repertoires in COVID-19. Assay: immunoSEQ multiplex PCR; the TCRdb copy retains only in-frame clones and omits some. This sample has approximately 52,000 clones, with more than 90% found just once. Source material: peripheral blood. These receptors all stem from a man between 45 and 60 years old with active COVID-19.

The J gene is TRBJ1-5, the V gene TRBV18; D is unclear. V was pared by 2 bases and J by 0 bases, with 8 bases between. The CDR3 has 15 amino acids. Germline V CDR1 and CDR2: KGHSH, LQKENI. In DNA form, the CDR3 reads TGTGCCAGCTCACCAGAGGCAGCTAGCAATCAGCCCCAGCATTTT. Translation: CASSPEAASNQPQHF.

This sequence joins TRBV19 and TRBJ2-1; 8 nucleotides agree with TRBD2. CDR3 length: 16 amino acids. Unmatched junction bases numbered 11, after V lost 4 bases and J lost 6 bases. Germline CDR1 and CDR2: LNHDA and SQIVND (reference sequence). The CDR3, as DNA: TGTGCCAGTAGTACTCCCGGGACTAGGGGCATCAATGAGCAGTTCTTC. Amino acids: CASSTPGTRGINEQFF.

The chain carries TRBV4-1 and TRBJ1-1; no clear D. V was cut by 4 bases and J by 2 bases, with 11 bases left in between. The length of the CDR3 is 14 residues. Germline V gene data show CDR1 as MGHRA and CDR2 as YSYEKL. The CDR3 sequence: CASSRLEGNTEAFF. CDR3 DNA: TGCGCCAGCAGCCGGCTAGAGGGTAACACTGAAGCTTTCTTT.

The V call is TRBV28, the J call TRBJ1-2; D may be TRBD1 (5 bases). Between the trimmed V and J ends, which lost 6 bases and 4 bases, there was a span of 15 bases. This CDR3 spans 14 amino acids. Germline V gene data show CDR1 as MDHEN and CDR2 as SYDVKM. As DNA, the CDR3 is TGTGCCAGCAGCTCCTTTCAGGGCCTCTATGGCTACACCTTC. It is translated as CASSSFQGLYGYTF.

The DNA of the CDR3 is TGTGCCAGCAGTTCTCCCGGACAGGGGAATTTCGACGAGCAGTACTTC. Translation: CASSSPGQGNFDEQYF. The chain recombines TRBV28 with TRBJ2-7, with TRBD1 identical over 9 bases. V was pared by 4 bases and J by 5 bases, with 12 bases of the junction left unmatched. The CDR3 length is 16 residues. Germline CDR1 is MDHEN and CDR2 is SYDVKM.

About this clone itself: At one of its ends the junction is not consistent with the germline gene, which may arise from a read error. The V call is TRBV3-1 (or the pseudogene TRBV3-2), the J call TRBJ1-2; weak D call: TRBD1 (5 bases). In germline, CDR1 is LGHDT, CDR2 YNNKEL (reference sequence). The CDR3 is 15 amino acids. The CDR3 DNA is TGTGCCGGCAGCGAAGTCCGGGGGGGTAGTGATGGCTACACCTTC. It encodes CAGSEVRGGSDGYTF.

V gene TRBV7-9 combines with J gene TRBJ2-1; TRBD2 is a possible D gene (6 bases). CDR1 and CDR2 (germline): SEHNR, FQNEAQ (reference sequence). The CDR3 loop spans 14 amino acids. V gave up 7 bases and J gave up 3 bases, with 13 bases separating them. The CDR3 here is CASTFGGIYNEQFF. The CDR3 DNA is TGTGCCAGCACCTTCGGCGGGATCTACAATGAGCAGTTCTTC.

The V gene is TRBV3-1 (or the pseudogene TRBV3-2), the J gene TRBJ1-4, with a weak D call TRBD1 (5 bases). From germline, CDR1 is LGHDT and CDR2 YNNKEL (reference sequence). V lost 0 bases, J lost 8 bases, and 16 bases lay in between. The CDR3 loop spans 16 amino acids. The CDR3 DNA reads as TGTGCCAGCAGCCAAGATCGGGGGTTGTCTCCCGAAAAACTGTTTTTT. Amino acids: CASSQDRGLSPEKLFF.

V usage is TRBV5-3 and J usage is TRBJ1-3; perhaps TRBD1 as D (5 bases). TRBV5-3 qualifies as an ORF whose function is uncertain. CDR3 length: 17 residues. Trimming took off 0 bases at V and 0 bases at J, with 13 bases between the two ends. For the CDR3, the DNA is TGTGCCAGAAGCTTGGGACAGCCGAAGCGCTCTGGAAACACCATATATTTT. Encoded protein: CARSLGQPKRSGNTIYF.

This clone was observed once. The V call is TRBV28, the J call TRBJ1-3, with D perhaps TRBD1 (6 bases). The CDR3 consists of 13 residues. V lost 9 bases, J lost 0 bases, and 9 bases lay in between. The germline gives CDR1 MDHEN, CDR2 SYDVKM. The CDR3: CASVGASGNTIYF. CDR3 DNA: TGTGCCAGTGTGGGGGCCTCTGGAAACACCATATATTTT.

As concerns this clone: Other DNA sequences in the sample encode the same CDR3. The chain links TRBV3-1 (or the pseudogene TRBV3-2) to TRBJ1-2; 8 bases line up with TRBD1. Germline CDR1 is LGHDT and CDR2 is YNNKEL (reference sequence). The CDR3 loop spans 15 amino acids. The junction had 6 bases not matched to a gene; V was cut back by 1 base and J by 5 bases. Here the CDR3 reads CASSQGGQERYGYTF. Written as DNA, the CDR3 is TGTGCCAGCAGCCAAGGGGGACAGGAGAGATATGGCTACACCTTC.

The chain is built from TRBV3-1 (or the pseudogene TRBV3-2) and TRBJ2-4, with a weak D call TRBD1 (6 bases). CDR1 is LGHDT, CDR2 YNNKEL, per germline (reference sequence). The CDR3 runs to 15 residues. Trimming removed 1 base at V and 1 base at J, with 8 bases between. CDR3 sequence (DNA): TGTGCCAGCAGCCAAGCAGGGGTTGCCAAAAACATTCAGTACTTC. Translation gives CASSQAGVAKNIQYF.

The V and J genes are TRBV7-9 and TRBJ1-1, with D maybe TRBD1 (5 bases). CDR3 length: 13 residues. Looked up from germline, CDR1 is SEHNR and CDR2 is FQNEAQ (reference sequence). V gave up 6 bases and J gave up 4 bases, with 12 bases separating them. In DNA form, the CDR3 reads TGTGCCAGCAGATACTTGGGGCTCACTGAAGCTTTCTTT. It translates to CASRYLGLTEAFF.

The CDR3 coding sequence is TGTGCCAGCAGTTTACTTCAGGGAGGCTACACCTTC. It yields the protein CASSLLQGGYTF. The chain recombines TRBV12-3 or TRBV12-4 with TRBJ1-2; perhaps TRBD1 as D (5 bases). V lost 2 bases, J lost 8 bases, and 9 bases lay in between. The CDR3 length is 12 residues.

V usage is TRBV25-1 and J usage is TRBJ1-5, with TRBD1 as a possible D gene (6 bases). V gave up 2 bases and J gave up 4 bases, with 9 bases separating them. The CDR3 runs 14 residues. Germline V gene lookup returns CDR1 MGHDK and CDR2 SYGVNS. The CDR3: CASSEPGENQPQHF. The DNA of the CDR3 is TGTGCCAGCAGTGAACCAGGGGAGAATCAGCCCCAGCATTTT.

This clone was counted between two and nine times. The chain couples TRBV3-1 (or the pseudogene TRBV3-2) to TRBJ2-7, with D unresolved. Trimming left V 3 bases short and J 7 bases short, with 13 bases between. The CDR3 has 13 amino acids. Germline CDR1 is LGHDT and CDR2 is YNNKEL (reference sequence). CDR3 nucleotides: TGTGCCAGCAGCCACTCAGACACGTTTGAGCAGTACTTC. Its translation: CASSHSDTFEQYF.

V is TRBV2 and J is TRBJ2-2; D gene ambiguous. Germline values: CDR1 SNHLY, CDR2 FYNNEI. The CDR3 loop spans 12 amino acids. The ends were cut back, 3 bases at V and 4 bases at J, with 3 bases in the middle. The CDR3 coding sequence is TGTGCCAGCAGTGATAGCACCGGGGAGCTGTTTTTT. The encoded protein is CASSDSTGELFF.

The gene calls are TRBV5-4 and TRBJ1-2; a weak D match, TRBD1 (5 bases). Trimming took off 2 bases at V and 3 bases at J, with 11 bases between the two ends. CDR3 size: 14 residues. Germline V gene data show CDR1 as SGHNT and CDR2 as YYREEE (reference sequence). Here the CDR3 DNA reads TGTGCCAGCAGCTTCGGGGGGTTGGACTATGGCTACACCTTC. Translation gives CASSFGGLDYGYTF.

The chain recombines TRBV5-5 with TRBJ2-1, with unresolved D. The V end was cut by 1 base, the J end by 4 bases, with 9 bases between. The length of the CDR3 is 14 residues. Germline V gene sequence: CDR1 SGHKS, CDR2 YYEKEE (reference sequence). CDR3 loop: CASSLREWYNEQFF. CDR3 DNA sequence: TGTGCCAGCAGCTTGCGCGAATGGTACAATGAGCAGTTCTTC.

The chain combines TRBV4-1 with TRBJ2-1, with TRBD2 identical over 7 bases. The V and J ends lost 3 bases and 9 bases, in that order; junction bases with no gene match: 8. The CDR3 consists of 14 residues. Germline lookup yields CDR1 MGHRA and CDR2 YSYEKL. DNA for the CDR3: TGCGCCAGCAGCCACGGGACTAATCTCGGTGAGCAGTTCTTC. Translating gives CASSHGTNLGEQFF.

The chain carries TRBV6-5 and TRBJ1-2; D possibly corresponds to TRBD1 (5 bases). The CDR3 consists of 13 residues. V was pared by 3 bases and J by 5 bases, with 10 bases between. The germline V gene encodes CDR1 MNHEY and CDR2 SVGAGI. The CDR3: CASSYGEGYGYTF. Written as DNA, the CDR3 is TGTGCCAGCAGTTATGGGGAGGGGTATGGCTACACCTTC.

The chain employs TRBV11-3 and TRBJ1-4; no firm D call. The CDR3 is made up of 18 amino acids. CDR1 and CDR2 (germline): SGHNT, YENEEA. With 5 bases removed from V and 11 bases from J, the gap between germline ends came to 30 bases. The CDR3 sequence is CASSPRFAPRLINRKLFF. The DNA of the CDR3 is TGTGCCAGCAGCCCCCGGTTCGCACCCCGTTTAATCAATCGGAAACTGTTTTTT.